The rows below give T cell receptor beta chains drawn from one sample of a study of shared clonotypes between healthy human individuals. Sequencing used immunoSEQ multiplex PCR; TCRdb keeps in-frame clones, though not all of them. The data show about 2,500,000 clones, with approximately 94% seen just once and over 0.12% held by the top ten. The sequencing sample was made of naive CD4+ T cells sorted from blood. Source of these receptors: a man between 18 and 29 years old in good health. Each CDR3 is given with its conserved first and last residue. D genes are given only for firm matches. The size entry is marked missing in some rows and otherwise reads once, few, many or a size class.

TRBD1,NA,TRBJ2-7,TRBV6-6,TGTGCCAGCAGTCGACAGGGTTACGAGCAGTACTTC,CASSRQGYEQYF
NA,NA,TRBJ1-4,TRBV5-1,TGCGCCAGCAGCCTAAGCGCAAAAGAGGGGGTAGGGGAAAAACTGTTTTTT,CASSLSAKEGVGEKLFF
TRBD1,NA,TRBJ1-3,TRBV6-5,TGTGCCAGCAGCCGTGGACAGGGGTTAGGAAACACCATATATTTT,CASSRGQGLGNTIYF
NA,NA,TRBJ2-2,TRBV18,TGTGCCAGCTCACCATTTCAGCTCTCGAACACCGGGGAGCTGTTTTTT,CASSPFQLSNTGELFF
NA,NA,TRBJ1-1,TRBV25-1,TGTGCCAGCAGTGAAAAGGGCCGGAACACTGAAGCTTTCTTT,CASSEKGRNTEAFF
NA,NA,TRBJ2-5,TRBV5-1,TGCGCCAGCAGCTTGGCCTCTGGGGTATCGGAGACCCAGTACTTC,CASSLASGVSETQYF
NA,NA,TRBJ1-5,TRBV5-1,TGCGCCAGCAGCTTGGATCCGGGGAGCAATCAGCCCCAGCATTTT,CASSLDPGSNQPQHF
TRBD1,NA,TRBJ1-4,TRBV19,TGTGCCAGTAGTCGACAGGGGGCCGGGAAACTGTTTTTT,CASSRQGAGKLFF
TRBD1,NA,TRBJ2-7,TRBV19,TGTGCCAGTAGTATGGACAGGGACGAGCAGTACTTC,CASSMDRDEQYF
NA,NA,TRBJ1-3,TRBV30,TGTGCCTGGAGTGTACGGTGGAACACCATATATTTT,CAWSVRWNTIYF
NA,NA,TRBJ1-4,TRBV5-6,TGTGCCAGCAGCTCCCTATGGGCGGGTGAAAAACTGTTTTTT,CASSSLWAGEKLFF
NA,few,TRBJ1-1,TRBV5-1,TGCGCCAGCAGCGCGGACAGTAGTATGAACACTGAAGCTTTCTTT,CASSADSSMNTEAFF
NA,once,TRBJ2-3,TRBV5-4,TGTGCCAGCATGGCGGTTAGCACAGATACGCAGTATTTT,CASMAVSTDTQYF
NA,few,TRBJ1-5,TRBV30,TGTGCCTGGAGTGGGGGAGGCAATCAGCCCCAGCATTTT,CAWSGGGNQPQHF
NA,NA,TRBJ2-1,TRBV30,TGTGCCTGGAGTGCCCGCCTGTCGAATGAGCAGTTCTTC,CAWSARLSNEQFF
NA,NA,TRBJ2-3,TRBV10-1,TGCGCCAGCAGTGAGTCGAGGGGGGCAGATACGCAGTATTTT,CASSESRGADTQYF
NA,NA,TRBJ1-1,TRBV7-8,TGTGCCAGCAGCTTTAACATCTTGAACACTGAAGCTTTCTTT,CASSFNILNTEAFF
NA,once,TRBJ2-3,TRBV11-2,TGTGCCAGCAGCTTTCCTACCGTCTCGGTAGATACGCAGTATTTT,CASSFPTVSVDTQYF
NA,NA,TRBJ2-2,TRBV9,TGTGCCAGCAGCGTAGAAGGGGCCGGGGGTTTAGACACCGGGGAGCTGTTTTTT,CASSVEGAGGLDTGELFF
NA,NA,TRBJ2-7,TRBV30,TGTGCCTGGAGCCAGGGTGAGCACGAGCAGTACTTC,CAWSQGEHEQYF
TRBD1,NA,TRBJ1-1,TRBV18,TGTGCCAGCTCGTTGACAGGGACGAACACTGAAGCTTTCTTT,CASSLTGTNTEAFF
NA,NA,TRBJ2-7,TRBV5-1,TGCGCCAGCAGCTCAGGTAATATCGGATCCTACGAGCAGTACTTC,CASSSGNIGSYEQYF
TRBD2,NA,TRBJ2-7,TRBV28,TGTGCCAGCAGTCCCGGGACTAGTGGCTACGAGCAGTACTTC,CASSPGTSGYEQYF
NA,once,TRBJ1-2,TRBV6-1,TGTGCCAGCGAGCAGGGTTACTATGGCTACACCTTC,CASEQGYYGYTF
NA,NA,TRBJ2-5,TRBV2,TGTGCCAGCAGTGGAGGGAATGGAGAGACCCAGTACTTC,CASSGGNGETQYF
NA,NA,TRBJ2-3,TRBV7-2,TGTGCCAGCAGCTTCGACTACCCAGCAGATACGCAGTATTTT,CASSFDYPADTQYF
TRBD2,once,TRBJ2-6,TRBV7-8,TGTGCCAGCAGCTTAGCGGGTAGCGGGGACCCCTCTGGGGCCAACGTCCTGACTTTC,CASSLAGSGDPSGANVLTF
NA,NA,TRBJ2-3,TRBV7-9,TGTGCCAGCAGCTTAACTGGGCCACTTTCTCGAAGCACAGATACGCAGTATTTT,CASSLTGPLSRSTDTQYF
TRBD1,NA,TRBJ1-1,TRBV29-1,TGCAGCGTTGATTTGTGGACAGGGAACACTGAAGCTTTCTTT,CSVDLWTGNTEAFF
NA,NA,TRBJ2-5,TRBV6-5,TGTGCCAGCAGTTACTTCGGGACTGGGGGTGAGACCCAGTACTTC,CASSYFGTGGETQYF
TRBD2,NA,TRBJ2-1,TRBV2,TGTGCCAGCAGAGGGGGGACTAGCGGTAGTCATGAGCAGTTCTTC,CASRGGTSGSHEQFF
NA,NA,TRBJ1-6,TRBV5-6,TGTGCCAGCAGCCTACTCAGGGTTTCACCCCTCCACTTT,CASSLLRVSPLHF